The 24 T cell receptor beta chains below all came from one sample that was sequenced in a study of TIL therapy for anti-PD-1-resistant metastatic lung cancer. The libraries were made with immunoSEQ v3. The assay was immunoSEQ multiplex PCR, and TCRdb's table has in-frame clones only and misses some. The data show about 21,000 clones, about four fifths seen once. As to time point: pre-treatment sample, taken before nivolumab and TIL therapy. This specimen consisted of blood, obtained at baseline. Source of these receptors: a person aged 25-79 years with non-small cell lung cancer.

The gene calls are TRBV13 and TRBJ1-1; D may be TRBD1 (6 bases). Looked up from germline, CDR1 is PRHDT and CDR2 is FYEKMQ (reference sequence). Deletions cut 3 bases from V and 0 bases from J, with 11 bases between. The CDR3 totals 15 residues. CDR3 coding DNA: TGTGCCAGCAGCTTGAGGACAGCTATGAACACTGAAGCTTTCTTT. Amino acids: CASSLRTAMNTEAFF.

The chain is built from TRBV19 and TRBJ2-2; 11 bases are shared with TRBD2. The CDR3 length is 15 residues. With V trimmed by 0 bases and J by 6 bases, 0 bases remained unmatched. CDR1 and CDR2 from the germline V gene are LNHDA and SQIVND (reference sequence). DNA for the CDR3: TGTGCCAGTAGTATAGAACTAGCGGGAGCCGGGGAGCTGTTTTTT. This encodes CASSIELAGAGELFF.

The V call is TRBV5-1, the J call TRBJ1-1, with TRBD1 identical over 7 bases. The CDR3 totals 13 residues. Germline CDR1 is SGHRS and CDR2 is YFSETQ. V dropped 0 bases and J dropped 10; count of bases not matched to a gene: 6. The CDR3 DNA follows: TGCGCCAGCAGCTTGGGTGACAGGGCTCGAGCTTTCTTT. Translated, it gives CASSLGDRARAFF.

The chain joins TRBV28 to TRBJ2-2, with 11 bases lining up with TRBD1. The germline gives CDR1 MDHEN, CDR2 SYDVKM. The J segment lost 3 bases and the V segment lost 5 bases, leaving 5 bases of the junction unmatched. This CDR3 has 16 amino acids. The CDR3 region is CASSTDRGQYTGELFF. In DNA, the CDR3 is TGTGCCAGCAGTACGGACAGGGGGCAGTACACCGGGGAGCTGTTTTTT.

J is TRBJ2-1 and V is TRBV27, with 11 bases fitting TRBD1. The germline V gene encodes CDR1 MNHEY and CDR2 SMNVEV (reference sequence). The CDR3 loop spans 16 amino acids. Trimming at V came to 4 bases and at J to 7 bases, leaving 9 bases not matched to a gene. As DNA, the CDR3 is TGTGCCAGCAGTTGGACGGACAGGGGGCGGAGGAATGAGCAGTTCTTC. Its protein is CASSWTDRGRRNEQFF.

V gene TRBV5-6 combines with J gene TRBJ2-4; 12 nucleotides match TRBD1. With 3 bases clipped from V and 9 bases from J, the junction kept 19 bases outside the gene matches. Germline V gives CDR1 SGHDT, CDR2 YYEEEE. CDR3 size: 19 residues. The CDR3 sequence is CASSSPGQGARLGGGIQYF. The CDR3 DNA is TGTGCCAGCAGCTCTCCGGGACAGGGGGCGCGGTTAGGCGGGGGCATTCAGTACTTC.

This chain joins TRBV11-3 and TRBJ1-1, with 8 bases fitting TRBD1. CDR1 is SGHNT and CDR2 is YENEEA in the germline V gene. The CDR3 covers 13 residues. The J segment lost 7 bases and the V segment lost 0 bases, leaving 1 base of the junction unmatched. CDR3 protein: CASSLDGTGEAFF. The DNA of the CDR3 is TGTGCCAGCAGCTTAGATGGGACAGGTGAAGCTTTCTTT.

The rearrangement links TRBV6-6 to TRBJ2-7; 8 bases are shared with TRBD1. The CDR3 extends over 15 amino acids. After removal of 6 bases from V and 2 bases from J, the junction contained 9 bases not matched to a gene. Germline V gene lookup returns CDR1 MNHNY and CDR2 SVGAGI (reference sequence). CDR3 in amino acids: CASRPDRGPTYEQYF. The CDR3 DNA reads TGTGCCAGCAGACCCGACAGGGGCCCTACCTACGAGCAGTACTTC.

This sequence joins TRBV11-2 and TRBJ1-2; no reliable D call. V gave up 1 base and J gave up 4 bases, with 10 bases separating them. Germline CDR1 is SGHAT and CDR2 is FQNNGV. The CDR3 runs 14 residues. The CDR3 DNA reads as TGTGCCAGCAGCTTAGCGGAAGGTGTCTATGGCTACACCTTC. Amino acids: CASSLAEGVYGYTF.

This clone was seen only a few times. The V gene is TRBV6-5, the J gene TRBJ2-2, with D perhaps matching TRBD2 (5 bases). This CDR3 comprises 14 residues. The V end was cut by 6 bases, the J end by 3 bases, with 11 bases between. Germline V CDR1 and CDR2: MNHEY, SVGAGI. The CDR3 DNA is TGTGCCAGCAGCCCGAGGGATTACACCGGGGAGCTGTTTTTT. Protein: CASSPRDYTGELFF.

The V gene is TRBV5-1, the J gene TRBJ2-1; 9 nucleotides line up with TRBD2. Germline CDR1 is SGHRS and CDR2 is YFSETQ. V lost 0 bases, J lost 2 bases, and 0 bases stayed unmatched. The CDR3 sequence is 15 residues long. The CDR3 sequence: CASSLGGRAYNEQFF. DNA of the CDR3: TGCGCCAGCAGCTTGGGCGGGAGGGCCTACAATGAGCAGTTCTTC.

This rearrangement joins TRBV2 to TRBJ1-5, with D hard to call. The CDR3 consists of 12 residues. Trimming left V 6 bases short and J 1 base short, with 4 bases between. Germline CDR1 reads SNHLY; CDR2 reads FYNNEI. The CDR3 DNA follows: TGTGCCAGCAGGGGCAGCAATCAGCCCCAGCATTTT. Its protein product is CASRGSNQPQHF. Full variable domain (missing parts from reference TRBV2 and TRBJ1-5): EPEVTQTPSHQVTQMGQEVILRCVPISNHLYFYWYRQILGQKVEFLVSFYNNEISEKSEIFDDQFSVERPDGSNFTLKIRSTKLEDSAMYFCASRGSNQPQHFGDGTRLSIL.

The chain links TRBV10-2 to TRBJ2-1; TRBD2 aligns across 11 bases. The ends lost 3 bases at V and 2 bases at J; junction bases unmatched: 9. The CDR3 consists of 18 residues. In germline, CDR1 is WSHSY, CDR2 SAAADI. The CDR3 coding sequence is TGCGCCAGCAGTGACCGGCTAGCGGGAGGCCCGACCTACAATGAGCAGTTCTTC. This codes for CASSDRLAGGPTYNEQFF.

V and J are TRBV7-9 and TRBJ2-7, with TRBD2 identical over 7 bases. Germline CDR1 is SEHNR and CDR2 is FQNEAQ (reference sequence). Losses at the gene ends were 3 bases for V and 3 bases for J; bases not matched to a gene: 8. CDR3 size: 15 residues. The CDR3 region is CASSFLSGGNYEQYF. The CDR3 DNA reads as TGTGCCAGCAGCTTCTTGTCGGGAGGAAACTACGAGCAGTACTTC.

This clone is a singleton in its sample. V and J are TRBV11-3 and TRBJ2-4; 8 nucleotides agree with TRBD2. CDR3 length: 16 amino acids. Germline lookup yields CDR1 SGHNT and CDR2 YENEEA. Trimming took 9 bases from V and 3 from J; bases not matched to a gene: 13. The DNA of the CDR3 is TGTGCCAGTAGTCCTTACGGGGGGGTGGACAAAAACATTCAGTACTTC. This codes for CASSPYGGVDKNIQYF.

This clone is termed medium-sized. The chain recombines TRBV6-1 with TRBJ1-3, with D perhaps matching TRBD1 (6 bases). CDR3 size: 18 residues. From germline, CDR1 is MNHNS and CDR2 SASEGT. V lost 1 base and J 3 bases, leaving 19 bases between the germline ends. The CDR3 spells CASSEGMGQGINGNTIYF. Here the CDR3 DNA reads TGTGCCAGCAGTGAAGGGATGGGGCAGGGGATAAATGGAAACACCATATATTTT.

The chain has TRBV9 and TRBJ1-6; D is unclear. CDR3 length: 15 residues. Germline-derived CDR1 and CDR2 are SGDLS and YYNGEE. V was shortened by 4 bases and J by 9 bases, with 17 bases between the two germline ends. CDR3 nucleotides: TGTGCCAGCAGCCCAGTGATCGGACCCTCTTCACCCCTCCACTTT. Translation gives CASSPVIGPSSPLHF.

This chain uses TRBV30 with TRBJ1-2; D gene unclear. This CDR3 is built from 12 residues. V was pared by 3 bases and J by 4 bases, with 9 bases between. Germline V lookup: CDR1 GTSNPN, CDR2 SVGIG (reference sequence). CDR3 sequence reads: CAWREVGYGYTF. The CDR3 DNA sequence: TGTGCCTGGAGAGAGGTTGGCTATGGCTACACCTTC.

The gene calls are TRBV10-2 and TRBJ2-1; 10 bases map to TRBD2. The CDR3 is 13 amino acids. Per the germline V gene, CDR1 is WSHSY and CDR2 is SAAADI. Germline trimming cut 6 bases from V and 8 bases from J; bases unmatched to any gene: 4. In DNA, the CDR3 is TGCGCCAGCAGGTCTAGCGGGAGCTATGAGCAGTTCTTC. As protein: CASRSSGSYEQFF.

The chain is built from TRBV11-1 and TRBJ2-7, with 8 positions matching TRBD2. Germline V gene sequence: CDR1 SGHAT, CDR2 FQDESV (reference sequence). V was clipped by 1 base and J by 0 bases; unmatched bases: 5. CDR3 length equals 16 residues. CDR3 in amino acids: CASSLGSGGYSYEQYF. The CDR3 DNA reads TGTGCCAGCAGCTTAGGGAGCGGGGGCTACTCCTACGAGCAGTACTTC.

The chain couples TRBV27 to TRBJ2-7; D may be TRBD2 (6 bases). Trimming took 6 bases from V and 5 from J, leaving 14 bases between them. This CDR3 region has 13 residues. CDR1 is MNHEY, CDR2 SMNVEV, per germline (reference sequence). This CDR3 is CASRWGLGNEQYF. The CDR3 DNA reads as TGTGCCAGCAGGTGGGGACTGGGGAACGAGCAGTACTTC.

The chain is built from TRBV7-3 and TRBJ2-1, with 13 bases matching TRBD2. CDR3 length: 14 amino acids. From germline, CDR1 is SGHTA and CDR2 FQGTGA. V lost 5 bases to trimming and J lost 12 bases; unmatched junction nucleotides: 7. The CDR3 reads CASSVTSGGFWQFF. In nucleotides, the CDR3 is TGTGCCAGCAGCGTGACTAGCGGGGGGTTCTGGCAGTTCTTC.

V gene TRBV2 combines with J gene TRBJ2-3; weak D call: TRBD1 (6 bases). This CDR3 contains 15 residues. Trimming took 1 base from V and 3 from J, leaving 11 bases between them. Germline CDR1 reads SNHLY; CDR2 reads FYNNEI. The CDR3 nucleotides read TGTGCCAGCAGTGAAGAACCGAGGGGGACAGATACGCAGTATTTT. Translation: CASSEEPRGTDTQYF.

The chain recombines TRBV29-1 with TRBJ1-2, with 9 bases fitting TRBD1. CDR1 is SQVTM, CDR2 ANQGSEA, per germline. The V and J ends lost 6 bases and 7 bases, in that order; junction bases with no gene match: 3. CDR3 length: 11 residues. Written as DNA, the CDR3 is TGCAGCGTCTTGACAGGGGGTGGCTACACCTTC. Amino acid sequence: CSVLTGGGYTF. The entire variable domain, with the rest obtained from reference TRBV29-1 and TRBJ1-2, is as follows: SAVISQKPSRDICQRGTSLTIQCQVDSQVTMMFWYRQQPGQSLTLIATANQGSEATYESGFVIDKFPISRPNLTFSTLTVSNMSPEDSSIYLCSVLTGGGYTFGSGTRLTVV.